Presented here are 9 T cell receptor beta chains from one specimen sequenced in a study of response to subunit inactivated influenza vaccine. From the RT-PCR reads, TCRdb called clonotypes with MiXCR, one entry per CDR3 protein. In the table there are roughly 500,000 distinct CDR3 sequences, more than 15% of which are singletons. Sequenced material: CD4+ T cells sorted from PBMCs, taken roughly 24 months after vaccination. The receptors shown here come from a man between 50 and 75 years old who received an inactivated influenza vaccine.

This clonotype came up a few times. This sequence joins TRBV6-1 and TRBJ1-4; TRBD1 matches 10 bases. V shed 6 bases, J shed 8 bases, and the junction held 9 bases outside the gene matches. CDR1 and CDR2 from the germline V gene are MNHNS and SASEGT. The CDR3 loop spans 15 amino acids. The CDR3: CASSSTGTGAEKLFF. The DNA for the CDR3 is TGTGCCAGCAGCTCCACCGGGACAGGGGCCGAAAAACTGTTTTTT.

This clonotype came up a few times. This sequence joins TRBV4-2 and TRBJ2-1, with D possibly TRBD1 on 5 matching bases. The CDR3 is made up of 14 amino acids. With 0 bases removed from V and 5 bases from J, the gap between germline ends came to 8 bases. CDR1 LGHNA and CDR2 YNFKEQ come from the germline V gene. Here the CDR3 reads CASSQDSGNNEQFF. Here the CDR3 DNA reads TGTGCCAGCAGCCAAGATTCAGGGAACAATGAGCAGTTCTTC.

The rearrangement joins TRBV14 to TRBJ2-7, with 10 bases matching TRBD2. Germline V lookup: CDR1 SGHDN, CDR2 FVKESK. The junction had 5 bases not matched to a gene; V was cut back by 6 bases and J by 0 bases. CDR3 size: 15 residues. CDR3 nucleotides: TGTGCCAGCAGGCTTACTAGCGGGGACTCCTACGAGCAGTACTTC. It encodes CASRLTSGDSYEQYF.

This clonotype was seen a few times. This chain uses TRBV5-1 with TRBJ2-1, with 7 bases fitting TRBD1. CDR1 is SGHRS and CDR2 is YFSETQ in the germline V gene. This CDR3 region has 14 residues. J lost 9 bases, V lost 4 bases, and 10 bases had no gene match. The CDR3 protein is CASSAQGEKGEQFF. As DNA, the CDR3 is TGCGCCAGCAGCGCTCAGGGGGAAAAAGGTGAGCAGTTCTTC.

The CDR3 region has the DNA TGCGCCAGCAGCCGCAGGGGCATGGATAGCGGGGGGCCTACCTCCTACAATGAGCAGTTCTTC. Its translation: CASSRRGMDSGGPTSYNEQFF. This chain joins TRBV4-1 and TRBJ2-1; 10 bases are shared with TRBD2. The ends lost 4 bases at V and 0 bases at J; junction bases unmatched: 18. The CDR3 contains 21 residues. CDR1 and CDR2 (germline): MGHRA, YSYEKL.

J is TRBJ2-7 and V is TRBV4-2; 10 bases map to TRBD2. With 4 bases clipped from V and 3 bases from J, the junction kept 30 bases outside the gene matches. In germline, CDR1 is LGHNA, CDR2 YNFKEQ. CDR3 size: 23 residues. Here the CDR3 DNA reads TGTGCCAGCAGCCCGATAAGGGTACGGCGACTAGCGGGTCTCAACAACCACTACTACGAGCAGTACTTC. Translating it yields CASSPIRVRRLAGLNNHYYEQYF.

A few counts support this clonotype. V gene TRBV5-1 combines with J gene TRBJ2-3; tentative D call: TRBD1 (6 bases). Looked up from germline, CDR1 is SGHRS and CDR2 is YFSETQ. The germline V and J ends were trimmed by 2 bases and 3 bases, with 13 bases remaining between them. The CDR3 has 15 residues. The CDR3 here is CASSFRGQVTDTQYF. CDR3 in DNA: TGCGCCAGCAGCTTCAGGGGTCAGGTAACAGATACGCAGTATTTT.

This chain uses TRBV10-3 with TRBJ2-1, with D tentatively TRBD1 (5 bases). The germline gives CDR1 ENHRY, CDR2 SYGVKD. The CDR3 has 14 residues. Trimming removed 0 bases from V and 10 bases from J, with 13 bases in between. The CDR3 DNA follows: TGTGCCATCAGTGAGTCTCAGGGTTGGTCGGAGCAGTTCTTC. It is translated as CAISESQGWSEQFF.

This rearrangement joins TRBV29-1 to TRBJ1-2, with TRBD1 identical over 7 bases. CDR1 is SQVTM, CDR2 ANQGSEA, per germline. J was trimmed by 2 bases and V by 5 bases; bases with no gene match: 8. CDR3 length equals 14 residues. The CDR3 region is CSVYSGGLNYGYTF. The CDR3 DNA follows: TGCAGCGTTTATTCAGGGGGTTTAAACTATGGCTACACCTTC.